These 28 T cell receptor beta chains originate from one sample sequenced in a study of T cells in Graves' hyperthyroidism and ophthalmopathy. TCR beta CDR3 region amplification was performed from RNA transcripts. First-round RT-PCR of the TCR CDR3 relied on the HTBI primer set. MiXCR, applied by TCRdb to the multiplex PCR reads, yields one record per CDR3 protein. The sample holds 550,000 to 650,000 distinct CDR3 sequences, approximately 15% seen once. Sequenced material: blood. Receptors originate from a woman in her 30s with Graves' hyperthyroidism that later progressed to Graves' ophthalmopathy.

This clonotype occurred a few times. In DNA form, the CDR3 reads TGTGCCAGCAGCTCGGGCGGGGCCCCCAACATTCAGTACTTC. The encoded protein is CASSSGGAPNIQYF. The chain has TRBV28 and TRBJ2-4; maybe TRBD2 (6 bases). The CDR3 is made up of 14 amino acids. Germline values: CDR1 MDHEN, CDR2 SYDVKM. V shed 6 bases and J shed 7 bases, with 16 bases lying between them. Complete variable domain (other parts from reference TRBV28 and TRBJ2-4): DVKVTQSSRYLVKRTGEKVFLECVQDMDHENMFWYRQDPGLGLRLIYFSYDVKMKEKGDIPEGYSVSREKKERFSLILESASTNQTSMYLCASSSGGAPNIQYFGAGTRLSVL.

There are a few counts of this clonotype. This rearrangement joins TRBV3-1 to TRBJ2-3; 9 bases match TRBD1. Germline CDR1 is LGHDT and CDR2 is YNNKEL (reference sequence). The ends lost 3 bases at V and 5 bases at J; junction bases unmatched: 6. CDR3 length: 15 amino acids. The CDR3 nucleotides read TGTGCCAGCAGCCACCCACAGGGGGCGGGAGATACGCAGTATTTT. This sequence encodes CASSHPQGAGDTQYF.

A single count supports this clonotype. This chain connects TRBV5-1 to TRBJ2-7; D is ambiguous. The CDR3 covers 13 residues. V lost 4 bases and J lost 6, with 14 bases in between. Germline-derived CDR1 and CDR2 are SGHRS and YFSETQ. The CDR3 DNA sequence: TGCGCCAGCAGCCGAGGAGAACCTGGCGAGCAGTACTTC. This sequence encodes CASSRGEPGEQYF.

V is TRBV20-1 and J is TRBJ2-2; maybe TRBD2 (6 bases). CDR1 is DFQATT, CDR2 SNEGSKA, per germline (reference sequence). Trimming shortened V by 4 bases and J by 6 bases, and 18 bases separated the two germline ends. The length of the CDR3 is 15 residues. The CDR3 bases are TGCAGTGCTAATTCCGTCACCTGGGGGGCCGGGGAGCTGTTTTTT. This sequence encodes CSANSVTWGAGELFF.

This clonotype occurred many times. The chain has TRBV24-1 and TRBJ2-5, with 7 bases that match TRBD1. The CDR3 loop spans 13 amino acids. Germline values: CDR1 KGHDR, CDR2 SFDVKD. The V segment lost 1 base and the J segment 6 bases; nucleotides outside the gene matches: 1. CDR3 sequence: CATSDLQGQTQYF. CDR3 DNA sequence: TGTGCCACCAGTGATTTACAGGGGCAGACCCAGTACTTC.

The chain has TRBV19 and TRBJ2-1; TRBD2 matches 9 bases. CDR1 and CDR2 from the germline V gene are LNHDA and SQIVND (reference sequence). Trimming at V came to 4 bases and at J to 7 bases, leaving 5 bases not matched to a gene. The CDR3 consists of 14 residues. The CDR3 DNA reads as TGTGCCAGTAGTAGCGGGAGGGCCGAAAATGAGCAGTTCTTC. Residues: CASSSGRAENEQFF.

The genes are TRBV5-4 and TRBJ2-5; 8 bases agree with TRBD1. Germline-derived CDR1 and CDR2 are SGHNT and YYREEE (reference sequence). V lost 3 bases and J lost 1; bases outside the gene matches: 8. The CDR3 extends over 16 amino acids. CDR3 coding DNA: TGTGCCAGCAGCTCCGGGCAGGGGGCGATCCAAGAGACCCAGTACTTC. Its translation: CASSSGQGAIQETQYF. The full variable domain, its missing parts supplied by reference TRBV5-4 and TRBJ2-5, is ETGVTQSPTHLIKTRGQQVTLRCSSQSGHNTVSWYQQALGQGPQFIFQYYREEENGRGNFPPRFSGLQFPNYSSELNVNALELDDSALYLCASSSGQGAIQETQYFGPGTRLLVL.

V is TRBV6-5 and J is TRBJ2-1; 8 bases match TRBD2. The junction had 8 bases not matched to a gene; V was cut back by 4 bases and J by 6 bases. CDR1 is MNHEY and CDR2 is SVGAGI in the germline V gene. This CDR3 spans 15 amino acids. The CDR3 bases are TGTGCCAGCAGTTTGGGACTAGGAGGCGGCAATGAGCAGTTCTTC. Residues: CASSLGLGGGNEQFF.

This clonotype occurred a few times. The V gene is TRBV18, the J gene TRBJ1-3, with a possible D match to TRBD1 (6 bases). Trimming took 3 bases from V and 1 from J, leaving 13 bases between them. The length of the CDR3 is 16 residues. Germline CDR1 KGHSH, CDR2 LQKENI. In nucleotides, the CDR3 is TGTGCCAGCTCACCGGGGGCCCCCTCGTCTGGAAACACCATATATTTT. It specifies CASSPGAPSSGNTIYF.

This clonotype was seen ten or more times. The chain's CDR3 is CASSPNPGQAIVNYGYTF. As DNA, the CDR3 is TGTGCCAGCAGCCCAAACCCGGGACAGGCTATCGTTAACTATGGCTACACCTTC. V usage is TRBV7-3 and J usage is TRBJ1-2; 8 nucleotides agree with TRBD1. The CDR3 is 18 residues long. Germline lookup yields CDR1 SGHTA and CDR2 FQGTGA. Trimming took 5 bases from V and 1 from J; bases not matched to a gene: 15.

This clonotype was seen at least ten times. The J gene is TRBJ2-7, the V gene TRBV28; TRBD1 matches 7 bases. Germline-derived CDR1 and CDR2 are MDHEN and SYDVKM. The CDR3 has 13 amino acids. The V and J ends lost 5 bases and 3 bases, in that order; junction bases with no gene match: 4. CDR3 coding DNA: TGTGCCAGCAGTAGGGGGACAGACTACGAGCAGTACTTC. Its translation is CASSRGTDYEQYF.

This clonotype was found many times. The genes are TRBV6-1 and TRBJ1-4, with unresolved D. The ends were cut back, 6 bases at V and 6 bases at J, with 8 bases in the middle. Germline loops: CDR1 MNHNS, CDR2 SASEGT. The CDR3 runs 12 residues. The CDR3 region has the DNA TGTGCCAGCAGCTCCTCCGATGAAAAACTGTTTTTT. Translation gives CASSSSDEKLFF.

This clonotype was counted many times. The CDR3 spells CASSQDKANWGTQYF. CDR3 nucleotides: TGCGCCAGCAGCCAAGACAAGGCTAATTGGGGGACCCAGTACTTC. This chain uses TRBV4-1 with TRBJ2-5; D remains ambiguous. This CDR3 is built from 15 residues. The germline gives CDR1 MGHRA, CDR2 YSYEKL. Deletions cut 0 bases from V and 7 bases from J, with 15 bases between.

Only a few counts were recorded for this clonotype. The chain employs TRBV5-6 and TRBJ2-5; 10 bases fit TRBD1. Germline CDR1 reads SGHDT; CDR2 reads YYEEEE. The CDR3 has 17 residues. Germline trimming cut 0 bases from V and 1 base from J; bases unmatched to any gene: 6. CDR3 coding DNA: TGTGCCAGCAGCTTGGCTCTGGGGACAGGGGTCCAAGAGACCCAGTACTTC. It codes for CASSLALGTGVQETQYF.

In its sample, this clonotype was seen many times. This chain connects TRBV3-1 to TRBJ2-2, with D perhaps TRBD2 (6 bases). V was pared by 4 bases and J by 6 bases, with 18 bases between. The germline V gene has CDR1 LGHDT and CDR2 YNNKEL (reference sequence). CDR3 length: 16 amino acids. The CDR3 sequence is CASSPTWQEGPGELFF. In nucleotides, the CDR3 is TGTGCCAGCAGCCCTACTTGGCAGGAGGGCCCCGGGGAGCTGTTTTTT.

The rearrangement links TRBV3-1 to TRBJ1-5; no reliable D call. This CDR3 comprises 15 residues. V lost 4 bases to trimming and J lost 0 bases, with 10 bases between them. The germline V gene has CDR1 LGHDT and CDR2 YNNKEL (reference sequence). Here the CDR3 reads CASSPGQTSNQPQHF. DNA for the CDR3: TGTGCCAGCAGCCCCGGGCAGACTAGCAATCAGCCCCAGCATTTT.

This clonotype was seen only a few times. The V and J genes are TRBV20-1 and TRBJ2-2; 8 bases map to TRBD2. Germline values: CDR1 DFQATT, CDR2 SNEGSKA (reference sequence). This CDR3 region has 17 residues. Losses at the gene ends were 1 base for V and 0 bases for J; bases not matched to a gene: 7. CDR3 nucleotide sequence: TGCAGTGCTAGAGTGGTAGCGGGACTCACGAACACCGGGGAGCTGTTTTTT. Translated, it gives CSARVVAGLTNTGELFF.

This clonotype was recorded a few times. The chain uses TRBV29-1 and TRBJ1-5, with D possibly being TRBD1 (5 bases). The CDR3 length is 13 residues. Germline-derived CDR1 and CDR2 are SQVTM and ANQGSEA. V was cut by 5 bases and J by 6 bases, with 14 bases left in between. The CDR3 DNA reads as TGCAGCGTTCAGGGCTTCGAAGGTCAGCCCCAGCATTTT. Translating it yields CSVQGFEGQPQHF.

About this clonotype itself: A much larger clone lies a single base off, so this may be a read error. The chain recombines TRBV13 with TRBJ1-4, with D possibly TRBD1 on 6 matching bases. Germline assignment: CDR1 PRHDT and CDR2 FYEKMQ (reference sequence). Trimming shortened V by 3 bases and J by 0 bases, and 11 bases separated the two germline ends. This CDR3 is built from 16 residues. The CDR3 nucleotides are TGTGCCAGCAGCTTCGGACAGATTGCAACTAATGAAAAACTGTTTTTT. Residues: CASSFGQIATNEKLFF.

A word on this clonotype: Given a much more abundant clone one base away, this may be a read error. V usage is TRBV3-1 and J usage is TRBJ2-7; maybe TRBD1 (6 bases). V was shortened by 7 bases and J by 5 bases, with 15 bases between the two germline ends. Germline V gives CDR1 LGHDT, CDR2 YNNKEL (reference sequence). CDR3 size: 13 residues. DNA for the CDR3: TGTGCCAGCATCCAGCAGGGGTCCCACGAGCAGTACTTC. This sequence encodes CASIQQGSHEQYF.

CDR3: CASNQTGSSYNSPLHF. The DNA for the CDR3 is TGTGCCAGCAACCAGACAGGGAGCTCCTATAATTCACCCCTCCACTTT. V is TRBV27 and J is TRBJ1-6; 7 bases map to TRBD1. CDR1 is MNHEY, CDR2 SMNVEV, per germline (reference sequence). The CDR3 extends over 16 amino acids. V was pared by 7 bases and J by 0 bases, with 6 bases of the junction left unmatched.

On this clonotype: A much larger clone sits a single nucleotide away, making a read error possible. V usage is TRBV12-5 and J usage is TRBJ1-3; perhaps TRBD1 as D (6 bases). This CDR3 region has 17 residues. Looked up from germline, CDR1 is LGHNT and CDR2 is FRNRAP. DNA for the CDR3: TGTGTTAGTGGTTGGAACAGAGAAGGGGGTACTGGAAACACCATATATTTT. This encodes CVSGWNREGGTGNTIYF.

The chain has TRBV3-1 and TRBJ2-2; 7 bases fit TRBD2. With 1 base clipped from V and 6 bases from J, the junction kept 5 bases outside the gene matches. This CDR3 comprises 15 residues. The V gene's germline CDR1 is LGHDT and CDR2 YNNKEL (reference sequence). The CDR3 sequence: CASSQGGRGAGELFF. CDR3 DNA sequence: TGTGCCAGCAGCCAAGGCGGACGGGGGGCCGGGGAGCTGTTTTTT.

This chain connects TRBV6-1 to TRBJ1-2; possibly TRBD1 for D (6 bases). The V end lost 2 bases, the J end lost 1 base, and 14 bases lay between the germline ends. CDR3 size: 16 residues. Per the germline V gene, CDR1 is MNHNS and CDR2 is SASEGT. DNA of the CDR3: TGTGCCAGCAGTGAATCGGGGGCCGCCGATAACTATGGCTACACCTTC. Translation: CASSESGAADNYGYTF.

The chain links TRBV11-3 to TRBJ1-2, with 7 bases identical to TRBD1. Germline V CDR1 and CDR2: SGHNT, YENEEA. The CDR3 extends over 16 amino acids. V was pared by 2 bases and J by 3 bases, with 9 bases of the junction left unmatched. This chain's CDR3 is CASSLSGAGGDYGYTF. CDR3 coding DNA: TGTGCCAGCAGCTTATCAGGGGCAGGGGGGGACTATGGCTACACCTTC. Supplemented by reference TRBV11-3 and TRBJ1-2, the full variable domain reads EAGVVQSPRYKIIEKKQPVAFWCNPISGHNTLYWYLQNLGQGPELLIRYENEEAVDDSQLPKDRFSAERLKGVDSTLKIQPAELGDSAVYLCASSLSGAGGDYGYTFGSGTRLTVV.

The chain carries TRBV9 and TRBJ2-5; 11 nucleotides align to TRBD2. The CDR3 runs to 15 residues. The trim removed 5 bases at V and 5 bases at J, leaving 8 bases unmatched. CDR1 is SGDLS and CDR2 is YYNGEE in the germline V gene. The CDR3 sequence: CASSLAGGPRETQYF. CDR3 coding DNA: TGTGCCAGCAGTCTAGCGGGAGGCCCCCGGGAGACCCAGTACTTC.

There are many counts of this clonotype. The gene calls are TRBV19 and TRBJ1-1, with no clear D. Germline-derived CDR1 and CDR2 are LNHDA and SQIVND (reference sequence). CDR3 length: 14 residues. V was clipped by 8 bases and J by 1 base, with 14 bases between them. CDR3 loop: CASEREGRNTEAFF. For the CDR3, the DNA is TGTGCCAGTGAGAGAGAGGGCCGGAACACTGAAGCTTTCTTT.

The table lists this clonotype with many counts. The chain recombines TRBV30 with TRBJ1-2, with TRBD1 as a possible D gene (6 bases). Germline CDR1 is GTSNPN and CDR2 is SVGIG (reference sequence). The V end lost 5 bases, the J end lost 8 bases, and 15 bases lay between the germline ends. The CDR3 is 12 residues long. As DNA, the CDR3 is TGTGCCTGGGGGGGGCAGGCGGAAGGCTACACCTTC. Protein: CAWGGQAEGYTF.